Following are 6 T cell receptor beta chains from one sample sequenced in a study of beta chain features in type 1 diabetes. The investigators reverse transcribed all of the isolated RNA, so they sequenced expressed TCRB transcripts. Sequencing used immunoSEQ multiplex PCR; TCRdb keeps in-frame clones, though not all of them. The profile covers hundreds of thousands of clones, with about 63% appearing a single time and around 0.05% taken by the ten largest. Sample: naive CD4+ T cells from blood. The source of these receptors is a man aged 25 to 40 in good health.

This clone was counted a few times. The chain uses TRBV29-1 and TRBJ2-5; TRBD1 matches 9 bases. The CDR3 loop spans 13 amino acids. J was trimmed by 4 bases and V by 3 bases; bases with no gene match: 3. The germline gives CDR1 SQVTM, CDR2 ANQGSEA. The CDR3 nucleotides are TGCAGCGTTGATAGGACAGGGGCAGAGACCCAGTACTTC. It yields the protein CSVDRTGAETQYF.

The rearrangement uses TRBV25-1 and TRBJ1-4, with a weak D call TRBD1 (5 bases). CDR3 size: 13 residues. Germline assignment: CDR1 MGHDK and CDR2 SYGVNS. V was shortened by 5 bases and J by 6 bases, with 10 bases between the two germline ends. Here the CDR3 DNA reads TGTGCCAGCAGTTACAGGCGGCATGAAAAACTGTTTTTT. Residues: CASSYRRHEKLFF.

This chain links TRBV7-9 with TRBJ2-7; 7 bases fit TRBD1. The CDR3 contains 15 residues. From germline, CDR1 is SEHNR and CDR2 FQNEAQ (reference sequence). V gave up 4 bases and J gave up 3 bases; unmatched junction bases: 9. The CDR3 loop reads CASSSSQGQSYEQYF. CDR3 nucleotide sequence: TGTGCCAGCAGCTCCTCTCAGGGACAGAGCTACGAGCAGTACTTC.

This sequence joins TRBV27 and TRBJ2-1; no definite D call. The V end was cut by 3 bases, the J end by 3 bases, with 12 bases between. The CDR3 totals 15 residues. Germline-derived CDR1 and CDR2 are MNHEY and SMNVEV (reference sequence). The CDR3 bases are TGTGCCAGCAGTTTTTTGAGGACCGTCTACAATGAGCAGTTCTTC. This translates into CASSFLRTVYNEQFF.

The chain links TRBV7-6 to TRBJ2-1; no clear D. CDR3 length equals 16 residues. V lost 0 bases and J lost 0, with 9 bases in between. CDR1 is SGHVS, CDR2 FNYEAQ, per germline. The CDR3 bases are TGTGCCAGCAGCTTAGCTCATCGGAGCTCCTACAATGAGCAGTTCTTC. Amino acids: CASSLAHRSSYNEQFF.

CDR3 in amino acids: CSVEGSGDTIYF. CDR3 nucleotide sequence: TGCAGCGTTGAGGGATCAGGGGACACCATATATTTT. The chain has TRBV29-1 and TRBJ1-3; perhaps TRBD1 as D (6 bases). The germline V and J ends were trimmed by 3 bases and 8 bases, with 11 bases remaining between them. In germline, CDR1 is SQVTM, CDR2 ANQGSEA. The CDR3 is made up of 12 amino acids.